Below, one T cell receptor beta chain is given with its context. This sample was taken from a study of blood T cell repertoires in COVID-19. Study overall: Collection of acute and convalescent COVID-19 samples took place in the United States, Italy and Spain. From T cells, B-cell-depleted T cells, or PBMCs came the material, which was cDNA or gDNA.

Original methodology: Reference gene primer amplification gave estimated nucleated cell counts. The protocol was immunoSEQ multiplex PCR, while the TCRdb copy is restricted to in-frame clones and leaves out a portion. V, J and clone size reflect that table, while D and trimming were determined from the DNA. This sample has 200,000 to 300,000 clones; around 87% occur once, and the top ten carry around 2.5%. In germline, CDR1 is SEHNR, CDR2 FQNEAQ (reference sequence). CDR3 length: 13 amino acids. V was pared by 3 bases and J by 6 bases, with 9 bases between. Sequences were obtained from peripheral blood. This chain uses TRBV7-9 with TRBJ2-1; D gene ambiguous. This clonotype was obtained from a woman aged 45 to 65 with acute or convalescent COVID-19. CDR3 nucleotide sequence: TGTGCCAGCAGCTTTGTTGGGCTCAATGAGCAGTTCTTC. Translating it yields CASSFVGLNEQFF.